This T cell receptor (beta chain) was identified during a study of PD-1 blockade in mismatch repair-deficient tumors listed by TCRdb under 2017. Context from the whole study: Between late 2013 and 2016, approximately 90 consecutive patients with approximately 12 mismatch repair-deficient cancer types, all previously treated and progressing, were enrolled in the trial. Tumor-associated T cell clones were tracked in the peripheral blood of patients responding to PD-1 blockade by deep sequencing of TCR CDR3 regions.

For each enrolled patient, mismatch repair deficiency was established using either polymerase chain reaction or immunohistochemistry. A few patients who responded to pembrolizumab therapy underwent TCR sequencing. The phase II trial prospectively evaluated PD-1 blockade with pembrolizumab in advanced mismatch repair-deficient cancers, independent of tissue of origin. Peripheral blood T cell samples were gathered serially, both before PD-1 blockade started and at multiple time points afterward. Blood sampling times were expressed in weeks after the first pembrolizumab dose. The germline V gene provides CDR1 SGHRS and CDR2 YFSETQ. The CDR3 numbers 15 residues from cysteine through phenylalanine. The entry retains the CDR3 DNA only, 45 bases that are in frame from base 1. Compared with germline, V lacks 9 bases and J lacks 8 bases; bases without a gene match: 17. The full study reports these points: Tumor-resident clones, often undetectable in blood before treatment, expanded rapidly after pembrolizumab and then contracted, generally before radiologic responses.

This clone has a single count. The antigen this receptor binds is unknown. No clone much larger than this one lies a single base away; base qualities are absent. Library preparation used the immunoSEQ multiplex PCR assay. TCRdb holds this immuneACCESS table with in-frame rearrangements only. Some clones are missing; in checked studies, unresolved V genes explain under half, and the rest has no known cause. In this sample the table shows roughly 16,000 clones, around 81% of which occur a single time. The top ten hold nearly 3.5% of the sample. This receptor was identified in an adult with mismatch repair-deficient cancer. The V and J genes are TRBV5-1 and TRBJ2-1, with 7 central nucleotides matching TRBD2. The source material was PBMCs, sampled 4 weeks after starting pembrolizumab. Read as DNA, the sequence is TGCGCCACCGGCCCTGGGCGGGAGAGAGGGTATGAGCAGTTCTTC. Translated, it gives CATGPGRERGYEQFF.